This T cell receptor (beta chain) is drawn from a study of CD4 T cells in relation to SARS-CoV-2 and coronaviruses. Turning to the study itself: Negative control cultures got HIV-1 Nef peptides or no peptide.

Findings and limits, study-wide: Crossreactivity was assessed only for spike protein, not other viral proteins.

Trimming stripped 2 bases from V and 2 bases from J, with 12 bases between. Per the germline V gene, CDR1 is SGHTA and CDR2 is FQGNSA. The CDR3 totals 15 residues. CD4+ T cells from unexposed donors were obtained before the COVID-19 pandemic (2011-2018). The cells were cultured for about ten days before CD4+ T cells were isolated. Comments on this clone: Antigen specificity is unknown.

The assay was immunoSEQ multiplex PCR, and TCRdb's table has in-frame clones only and misses some. Seen here are about 17,000 clones, 60% to 75% observed once, and the top ten hold approximately 30%. The rearrangement links TRBV7-2 to TRBJ2-5, with a tentative D call TRBD2 (5 bases). The sequence was obtained from a human donor in good health. Sequenced material: CD4+ T cells from PBMCs, cultured in vitro. CDR3 DNA: TGTGCCAGCAGCTTAAGGAGCGGAAATCAAGAGACCCAGTACTTC. Its translation is CASSLRSGNQETQYF.